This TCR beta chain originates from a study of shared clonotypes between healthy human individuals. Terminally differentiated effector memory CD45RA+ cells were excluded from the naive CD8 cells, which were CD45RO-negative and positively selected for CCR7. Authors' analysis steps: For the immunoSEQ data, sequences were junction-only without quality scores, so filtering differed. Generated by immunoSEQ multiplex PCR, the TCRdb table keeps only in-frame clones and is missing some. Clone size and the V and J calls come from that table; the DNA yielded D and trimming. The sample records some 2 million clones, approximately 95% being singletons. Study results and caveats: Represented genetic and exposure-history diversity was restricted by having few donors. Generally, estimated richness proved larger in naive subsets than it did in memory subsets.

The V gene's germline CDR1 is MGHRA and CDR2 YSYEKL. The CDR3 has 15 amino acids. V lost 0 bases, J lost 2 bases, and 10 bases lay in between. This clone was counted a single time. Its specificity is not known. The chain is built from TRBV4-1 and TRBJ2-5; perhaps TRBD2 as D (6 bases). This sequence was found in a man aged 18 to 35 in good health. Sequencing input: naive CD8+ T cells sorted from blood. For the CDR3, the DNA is TGCGCCAGCAGCCAAGACCGGGACTTTCAAGAGACCCAGTACTTC. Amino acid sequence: CASSQDRDFQETQYF.